A selection of T cell receptor beta chains follows, all from one sample in a study of OX40 agonist ivuxolimab in advanced cancers. Some clones are missing from TCRdb's copy, which holds only in-frame ones; the method was immunoSEQ multiplex PCR. The table lists about 64,000 clones, more than 85% of them singletons, with about 0.44% in the top ten. The input for sequencing was CD4+ or CD8+ T cells sorted from blood, taken in a trial of the OX40 agonist ivuxolimab. Source of these receptors: an adult with an advanced solid tumor such as melanoma, head and neck, liver or kidney cancer. Both conserved end residues are part of each CDR3. Each record gives: V gene, clone size, D gene, J gene, CDR3 DNA, CDR3 protein. The D gene is left open where the match is weak. A row's size may be missing; if present it is once, few, many or a size class.

V: TRBV5-1; size: .; D: .; J: TRBJ2-3; DNA: TGCGCCAGCAGCTTGGCCTTAGACACAGATACGCAGTATTTT; CDR3: CASSLALDTDTQYF
V: TRBV6-5; size: .; D: .; J: TRBJ2-7; DNA: TGTGCCAGCAGTTCTGGGGCCGAGCAGTACTTC; CDR3: CASSSGAEQYF
V: TRBV21-1; size: .; D: .; J: TRBJ2-3; DNA: TGTGCCAGCAGCAAACCTAGCGGGAGGGCCCCTATCACAGATACGCAGTATTTT; CDR3: CASSKPSGRAPITDTQYF
V: TRBV7-6; size: few; D: .; J: TRBJ1-3; DNA: TGTGCCAGCAGCACCCAGACCGGGGTTGGAAACACCATATATTTT; CDR3: CASSTQTGVGNTIYF
V: TRBV4-1; size: .; D: .; J: TRBJ2-7; DNA: TGCGCCAGCAGCCAAGTTTCCCAAGCGGTATACGAGCAGTACTTC; CDR3: CASSQVSQAVYEQYF
V: TRBV30; size: .; D: TRBD2; J: TRBJ2-3; DNA: TGTGCCTGGAGTGTACAGGATCTAGCGGGGAGCACAGATACGCAGTATTTT; CDR3: CAWSVQDLAGSTDTQYF
V: TRBV2; size: .; D: TRBD1; J: TRBJ2-7; DNA: TGTGCCAGCAGAGGACAGGGGGCCACCTACGAGCAGTACTTC; CDR3: CASRGQGATYEQYF
V: TRBV9; size: once; D: .; J: TRBJ1-4; DNA: TGTGCCAGCAGCGTTGGGCCCTCTAATGAAAAACTGTTTTTT; CDR3: CASSVGPSNEKLFF
V: TRBV19; size: .; D: TRBD2; J: TRBJ2-7; DNA: TGTGCCAGTAGTACCGGGACTAGCGGTTCAGAGGAGCAGTACTTC; CDR3: CASSTGTSGSEEQYF
V: TRBV14; size: .; D: .; J: TRBJ2-1; DNA: TGTGCCAGCAGCAACATCCATGAGCAGTTCTTC; CDR3: CASSNIHEQFF
V: TRBV5-1; size: .; D: TRBD1; J: TRBJ1-1; DNA: TGCGCCAGCAGCTCGGGCGGGACAGGGAGCACTGAAGCTTTCTTT; CDR3: CASSSGGTGSTEAFF
V: TRBV11-2; size: .; D: .; J: TRBJ1-5; DNA: TGTGCCAGCAGCTTTACGACAGGCTATGGTGGTCAGCCCCAGCATTTT; CDR3: CASSFTTGYGGQPQHF
V: TRBV19; size: .; D: .; J: TRBJ2-7; DNA: TGTGCCAGTAGCTCGACTGGAGGGAGTAGGTACGAGCAGTACTTC; CDR3: CASSSTGGSRYEQYF
V: TRBV7-6; size: .; D: TRBD2; J: TRBJ2-1; DNA: TGCGCCAGCAGCCCAGGACTAGCGGTCCACAATGAGCAGTTCTTC; CDR3: CASSPGLAVHNEQFF
V: TRBV6-5; size: few; D: .; J: TRBJ1-5; DNA: TGTGCCAGCAGTTACTCGTACAATCAGCCCCAGCATTTT; CDR3: CASSYSYNQPQHF
V: TRBV7-2; size: .; D: .; J: TRBJ2-5; DNA: TGTGCCAGCAGCGGTAGTCCCCAAGAGACCCAGTACTTC; CDR3: CASSGSPQETQYF
V: TRBV29-1; size: .; D: .; J: TRBJ2-1; DNA: TGCAGCGTACGCCGACAGGACCATGGTGAGCAGTTCTTC; CDR3: CSVRRQDHGEQFF
V: TRBV27; size: .; D: .; J: TRBJ1-2; DNA: TGTGCCAGCAGTTTTACGGGGGGACGGGCTAACTATGGCTACACCTTC; CDR3: CASSFTGGRANYGYTF
V: TRBV4-2; size: .; D: TRBD1; J: TRBJ2-5; DNA: TGTGCCAGCAGCCAAGATCCGACCAGGGGGCGCGGGGAGACCCAGTACTTC; CDR3: CASSQDPTRGRGETQYF
V: TRBV4-1; size: .; D: .; J: TRBJ2-1; DNA: TGCGCCAGCAGCCAAGATCCACCCAGCGGGTTCTACAATGAGCAGTTCTTC; CDR3: CASSQDPPSGFYNEQFF
V: TRBV7-2; size: .; D: TRBD2; J: TRBJ2-7; DNA: TGTGCCAGCAGTCGACTAGCGGGAGAGCTTTACGAGCAGTACTTC; CDR3: CASSRLAGELYEQYF
V: TRBV29-1; size: .; D: TRBD1; J: TRBJ1-1; DNA: TGCAGCGCCCACTGGGCGGGGACAGAAGAAGCTTTCTTT; CDR3: CSAHWAGTEEAFF
V: TRBV10-2; size: once; D: .; J: TRBJ2-7; DNA: TGCGCCAGTTCCCCGATTGACGAGCAGTACTTC; CDR3: CASSPIDEQYF
V: TRBV7-2; size: .; D: TRBD1; J: TRBJ1-3; DNA: TGTGCCAGCAGCCCGGGACAGGGAAGAAACACCATATATTTT; CDR3: CASSPGQGRNTIYF
V: TRBV27; size: .; D: .; J: TRBJ2-1; DNA: TGTGCCAGCAGTTTATCTGCAGGTTACAATGAGCAGTTCTTC; CDR3: CASSLSAGYNEQFF